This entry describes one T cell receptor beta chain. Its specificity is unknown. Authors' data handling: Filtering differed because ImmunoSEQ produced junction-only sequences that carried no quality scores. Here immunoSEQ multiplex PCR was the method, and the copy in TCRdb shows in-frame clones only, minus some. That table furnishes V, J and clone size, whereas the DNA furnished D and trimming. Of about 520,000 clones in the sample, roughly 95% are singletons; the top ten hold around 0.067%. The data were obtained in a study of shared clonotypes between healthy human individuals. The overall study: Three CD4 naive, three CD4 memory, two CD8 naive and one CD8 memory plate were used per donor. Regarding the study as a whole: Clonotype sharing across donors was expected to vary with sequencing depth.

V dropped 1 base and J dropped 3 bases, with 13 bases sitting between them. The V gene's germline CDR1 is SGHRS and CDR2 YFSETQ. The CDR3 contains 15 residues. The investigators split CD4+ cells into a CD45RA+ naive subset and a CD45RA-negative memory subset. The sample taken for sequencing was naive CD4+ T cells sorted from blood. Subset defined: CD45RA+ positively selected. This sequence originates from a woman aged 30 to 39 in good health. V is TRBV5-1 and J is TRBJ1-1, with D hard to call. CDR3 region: CASSLLGDKDTEAFF. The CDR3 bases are TGCGCCAGCAGCTTGCTCGGGGATAAGGACACTGAAGCTTTCTTT.